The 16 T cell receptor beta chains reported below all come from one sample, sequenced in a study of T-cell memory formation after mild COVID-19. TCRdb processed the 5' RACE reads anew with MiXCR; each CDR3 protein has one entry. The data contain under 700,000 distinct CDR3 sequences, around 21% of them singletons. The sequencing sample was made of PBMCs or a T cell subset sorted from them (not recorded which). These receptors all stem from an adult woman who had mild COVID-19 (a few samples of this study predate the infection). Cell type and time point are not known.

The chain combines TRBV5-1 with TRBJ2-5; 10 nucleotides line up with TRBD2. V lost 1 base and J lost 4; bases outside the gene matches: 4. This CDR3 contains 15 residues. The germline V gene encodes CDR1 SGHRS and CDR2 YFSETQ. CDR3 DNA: TGCGCCAGCAGCTTGTTGGCTAGCGGGAGAGAGACCCAGTACTTC. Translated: CASSLLASGRETQYF.

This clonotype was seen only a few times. CDR3 DNA: TGCGCCAGCAAACAAGGAAGCCCCACTGAAGCTTTCTTT. It codes for CASKQGSPTEAFF. The genes are TRBV5-1 and TRBJ1-1; D is uncertain. V dropped 6 bases and J dropped 4 bases, with 13 bases sitting between them. Germline V gives CDR1 SGHRS, CDR2 YFSETQ. The CDR3 spans 13 residues.

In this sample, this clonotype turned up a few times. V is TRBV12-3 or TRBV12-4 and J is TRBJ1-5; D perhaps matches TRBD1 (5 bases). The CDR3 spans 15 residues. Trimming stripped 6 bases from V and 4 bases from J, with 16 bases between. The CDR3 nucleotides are TGTGCCAGCAGCCTCTCCCCGGGGCTGAATCAGCCCCAGCATTTT. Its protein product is CASSLSPGLNQPQHF.

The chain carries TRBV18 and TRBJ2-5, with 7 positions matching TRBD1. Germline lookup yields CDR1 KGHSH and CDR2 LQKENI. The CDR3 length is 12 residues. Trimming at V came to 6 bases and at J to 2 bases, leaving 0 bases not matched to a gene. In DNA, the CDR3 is TGTGCCAGCTCGACAGGGCAAGAGACCCAGTACTTC. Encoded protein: CASSTGQETQYF.

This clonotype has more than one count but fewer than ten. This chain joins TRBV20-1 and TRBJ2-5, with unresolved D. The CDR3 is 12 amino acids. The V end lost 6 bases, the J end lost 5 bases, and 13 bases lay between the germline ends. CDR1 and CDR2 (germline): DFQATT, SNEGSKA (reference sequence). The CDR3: CSAPQAGETQYF. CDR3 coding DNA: TGCAGTGCCCCGCAAGCTGGGGAGACCCAGTACTTC.

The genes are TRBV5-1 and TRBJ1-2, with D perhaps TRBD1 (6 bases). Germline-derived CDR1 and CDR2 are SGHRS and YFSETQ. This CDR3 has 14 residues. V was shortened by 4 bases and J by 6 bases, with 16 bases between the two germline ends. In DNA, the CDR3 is TGCGCCAGCAGCGGCTTGGGGGGCGCAAATGGCTACACCTTC. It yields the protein CASSGLGGANGYTF.

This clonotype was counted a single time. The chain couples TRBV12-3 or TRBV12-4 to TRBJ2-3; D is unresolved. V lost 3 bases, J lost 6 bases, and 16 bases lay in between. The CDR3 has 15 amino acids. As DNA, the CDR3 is TGTGCCAGCAGTTTGGTGGCGGTCCAAGGTGATACGCAGTATTTT. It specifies CASSLVAVQGDTQYF.

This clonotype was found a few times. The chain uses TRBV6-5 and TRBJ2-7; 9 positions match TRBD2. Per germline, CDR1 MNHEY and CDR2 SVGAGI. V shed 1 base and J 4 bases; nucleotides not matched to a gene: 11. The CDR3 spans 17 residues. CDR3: CASSYLAGGQRTYEQYF. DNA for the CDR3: TGTGCCAGCAGTTACTTGGCGGGGGGGCAGAGGACTTACGAGCAGTACTTC.

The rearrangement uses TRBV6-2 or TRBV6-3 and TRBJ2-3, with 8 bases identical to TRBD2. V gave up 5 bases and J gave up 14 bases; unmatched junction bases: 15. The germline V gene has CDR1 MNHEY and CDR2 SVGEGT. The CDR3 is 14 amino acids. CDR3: CASSPNGDTSGGYF. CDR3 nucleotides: TGTGCCAGCAGTCCCAATGGGGATACTAGCGGTGGGTATTTT.

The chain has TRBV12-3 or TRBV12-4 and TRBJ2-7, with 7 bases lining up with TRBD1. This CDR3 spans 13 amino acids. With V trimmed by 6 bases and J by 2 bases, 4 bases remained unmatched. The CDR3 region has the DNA TGTGCCAGCAGAATGACAGGGACCTACGAGCAGTACTTC. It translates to CASRMTGTYEQYF.

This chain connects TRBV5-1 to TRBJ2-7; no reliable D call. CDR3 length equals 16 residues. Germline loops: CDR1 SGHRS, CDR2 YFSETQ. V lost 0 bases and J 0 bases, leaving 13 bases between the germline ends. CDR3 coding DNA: TGCGCCAGCAGCTTGGCCGCCAGTCCTAGCTCCTACGAGCAGTACTTC. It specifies CASSLAASPSSYEQYF. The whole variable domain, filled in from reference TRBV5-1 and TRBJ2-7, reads KAGVTQTPRYLIKTRGQQVTLSCSPISGHRSVSWYQQTPGQGLQFLFEYFSETQRNKGNFPGRFSGRQFSNSRSEMNVSTLELGDSALYLCASSLAASPSSYEQYFGPGTRLTVT.

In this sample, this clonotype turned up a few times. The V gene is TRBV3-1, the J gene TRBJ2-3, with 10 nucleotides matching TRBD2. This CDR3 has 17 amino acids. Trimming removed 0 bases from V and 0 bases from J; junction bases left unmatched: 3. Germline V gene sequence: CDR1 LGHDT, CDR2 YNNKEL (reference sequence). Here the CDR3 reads CASSQEGLAASTDTQYF. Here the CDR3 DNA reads TGTGCCAGCAGCCAAGAAGGACTAGCGGCTAGCACAGATACGCAGTATTTT.

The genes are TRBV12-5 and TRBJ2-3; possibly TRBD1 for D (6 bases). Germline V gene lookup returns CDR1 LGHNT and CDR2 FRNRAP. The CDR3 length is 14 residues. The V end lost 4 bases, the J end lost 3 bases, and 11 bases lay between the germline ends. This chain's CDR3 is CASGSGVSTDTQYF. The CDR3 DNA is TGTGCTAGTGGTTCAGGGGTCTCAACAGATACGCAGTATTTT.

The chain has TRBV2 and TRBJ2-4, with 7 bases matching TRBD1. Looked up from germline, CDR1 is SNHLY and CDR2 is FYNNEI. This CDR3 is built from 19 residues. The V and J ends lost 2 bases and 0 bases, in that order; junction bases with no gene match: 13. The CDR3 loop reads CASSELVGQLSLAKNIQYF. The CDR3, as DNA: TGTGCCAGCAGTGAATTAGTGGGACAGCTCTCCCTAGCCAAAAACATTCAGTACTTC.

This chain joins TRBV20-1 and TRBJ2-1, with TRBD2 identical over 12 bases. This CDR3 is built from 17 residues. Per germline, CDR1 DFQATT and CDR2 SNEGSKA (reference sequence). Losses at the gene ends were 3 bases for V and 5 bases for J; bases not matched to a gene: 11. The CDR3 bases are TGCAGTGCTAGTACGCTAGCGGGGGGGCGAGTTGACAATGAGCAGTTCTTC. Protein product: CSASTLAGGRVDNEQFF.

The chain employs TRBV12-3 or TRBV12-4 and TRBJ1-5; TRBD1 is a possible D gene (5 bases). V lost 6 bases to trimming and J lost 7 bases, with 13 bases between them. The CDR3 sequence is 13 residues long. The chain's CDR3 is CASSQGEWQPQHF. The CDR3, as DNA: TGTGCCAGCAGCCAGGGAGAGTGGCAGCCCCAGCATTTT.